The subject of this entry is one T cell receptor beta chain. Its antigen remains unidentified. This record comes from a study of T-cell reconstitution after alpha-beta-depleted transplantation in children. Whole-study results and caveats: One year after transplant, T-cell counts and diversity came mostly from newly produced T cells.

Unique molecular identifiers featured in how the TCRbeta library was prepared. Using its own MiXCR run on the PCR reads, TCRdb lists one record per CDR3 protein. The sample includes about 610,000 distinct CDR3 sequences, roughly 27% of them seen just once. The CDR3 sequence is 17 residues long. The germline V and J ends were trimmed by 0 bases and 0 bases, with 12 bases remaining between them. Germline V gene data show CDR1 as MGHRA and CDR2 as YSYEKL. This rearrangement joins TRBV4-1 to TRBJ2-1, with D tentatively TRBD2 (6 bases). This material consisted of PBMCs, taken before TCRalphabeta/CD19-depleted stem cell transplant. The TCR originated in a boy under two years old with Wiskott-Aldrich syndrome, due to receive a stem cell transplant. As DNA, the CDR3 is TGCGCCAGCAGCCAAGACCCGGGACTGCGCTCCTACAATGAGCAGTTCTTC. Its translation: CASSQDPGLRSYNEQFF.